These 26 T cell receptor beta chains share one sample of origin, sequenced in a study of identifying expanded T cells in peripheral blood. Assay: immunoSEQ multiplex PCR; the TCRdb copy retains only in-frame clones and omits some. The table lists more than 70,000 clones, around 88% of them singletons. Sequencing was carried out using blood. These receptors were taken from a person aged 18 to 70 in good health.

This clone occurred a few times. The rearrangement uses TRBV18 and TRBJ1-3; D gene unclear. V lost 5 bases to trimming and J lost 3 bases, with 14 bases between them. Germline CDR1 KGHSH, CDR2 LQKENI. This CDR3 has 15 residues. CDR3 coding DNA: TGTGCCAGCTCATTCGACACGAGTAATGGAAACACCATATATTTT. Protein sequence: CASSFDTSNGNTIYF.

V gene TRBV7-2 combines with J gene TRBJ1-4; weak D call: TRBD1 (6 bases). Looked up from germline, CDR1 is SGHTA and CDR2 is FQGNSA. Between the trimmed V and J ends, which lost 2 bases and 8 bases, there was a span of 15 bases. This CDR3 is 15 amino acids long. The CDR3 DNA is TGTGCCAGCAGCTTAAATACAGGGATGATGGAAAAACTGTTTTTT. Translating it yields CASSLNTGMMEKLFF.

About this clone itself: The conserved phenylalanine or tryptophan normally closing the CDR3 is absent here, so this likely arose from a read error. Because the CDR3's place on the DNA is in doubt, the DNA is left out and the CDR3 is given as listed by TCRdb. This chain's CDR3 is CASSLRRGLH. The V call is TRBV7-9, the J call TRBJ1-3. Germline V gives CDR1 SEHNR, CDR2 FQNEAQ (reference sequence). The CDR3 has 10 residues if both end residues are counted.

This clone was recorded only once. V gene TRBV10-3 combines with J gene TRBJ1-1; maybe TRBD1 (5 bases). Germline V CDR1 and CDR2: ENHRY, SYGVKD. Trimming took 5 bases from V and 5 from J, leaving 15 bases between them. CDR3 length equals 14 residues. CDR3 amino acids: CAISIGVSGTEAFF. CDR3 coding DNA: TGTGCCATCAGTATAGGGGTGAGTGGGACTGAAGCTTTCTTT.

J is TRBJ1-2 and V is TRBV5-1; 8 nucleotides agree with TRBD1. With V trimmed by 0 bases and J by 3 bases, 4 bases remained unmatched. The CDR3 length is 15 residues. Germline-derived CDR1 and CDR2 are SGHRS and YFSETQ. The CDR3 here is CASSLGTGWDYGYTF. The CDR3 DNA reads TGCGCCAGCAGCTTGGGGACAGGGTGGGACTATGGCTACACCTTC. The full variable domain, rest sourced from reference TRBV5-1 and TRBJ1-2, is KAGVTQTPRYLIKTRGQQVTLSCSPISGHRSVSWYQQTPGQGLQFLFEYFSETQRNKGNFPGRFSGRQFSNSRSEMNVSTLELGDSALYLCASSLGTGWDYGYTFGSGTRLTVV.

The chain uses TRBV7-2 and TRBJ1-5, with a tentative D call TRBD1 (5 bases). The CDR3 loop spans 14 amino acids. Trimming cost V 0 bases and J 3 bases, with 6 bases left between them. In germline, CDR1 is SGHTA, CDR2 FQGNSA. This CDR3 reads CASSLAGTNQPQHF. The CDR3 DNA reads TGTGCCAGCAGCTTAGCAGGGACCAATCAGCCCCAGCATTTT.

The CDR3 protein is CASSFGSPIQAFF. The CDR3 DNA is TGTGCCAGCAGCTTCGGGAGCCCAATACAAGCTTTCTTT. V usage is TRBV5-6 and J usage is TRBJ1-1, with D uncertain. Trimming removed 2 bases from V and 9 bases from J, with 14 bases in between. The germline CDR1 and CDR2 sequences are SGHDT and YYEEEE. The CDR3 runs 13 residues.

The genes are TRBV4-3 and TRBJ2-3, with D possibly TRBD2 on 5 matching bases. Trimming removed 0 bases at V and 8 bases at J, with 18 bases between. The CDR3 is 16 amino acids. From germline, CDR1 is LGHNA and CDR2 YSLEER. CDR3 loop: CASSQEPGSSRSTQYF. DNA of the CDR3: TGCGCCAGCAGCCAAGAGCCGGGATCTAGTCGTTCTACGCAGTATTTT.

The CDR3 DNA reads as TGTGCCAGCAGCCGGGACAGGGGGCGGGAGACCCAGTACTTC. Its protein is CASSRDRGRETQYF. This rearrangement joins TRBV7-6 to TRBJ2-5; 12 positions agree with TRBD1. V trimming: 5 bases; J trimming: 5 bases; junction bases outside the gene matches: 3. The CDR3 contains 14 residues. The V gene's germline CDR1 is SGHVS and CDR2 FNYEAQ.

The DNA of the CDR3 is TGTGCCAGTAGTTTGGACTATGGCTACACCTTC. Its protein is CASSLDYGYTF. The J gene is TRBJ1-2, the V gene TRBV19; D gene unclear. V gave up 5 bases and J gave up 3 bases, with 4 bases separating them. Germline V CDR1 and CDR2: LNHDA, SQIVND (reference sequence). The CDR3 covers 11 residues. Filled out from reference TRBV19 and TRBJ1-2, the complete variable domain reads DGGITQSPKYLFRKEGQNVTLSCEQNLNHDAMYWYRQDPGQGLRLIYYSQIVNDFQKGDIAEGYSVSREKKESFPLTVTSAQKNPTAFYLCASSLDYGYTFGSGTRLTVV.

This chain links TRBV7-8 with TRBJ1-2, with D perhaps TRBD1 (5 bases). With 2 bases removed from V and 7 bases from J, the gap between germline ends came to 20 bases. The CDR3 has 16 residues. Looked up from germline, CDR1 is SGHVS and CDR2 is FQNEAQ. CDR3 loop: CASSLTQGALLGGYTF. The CDR3 DNA follows: TGTGCCAGCAGCTTAACGCAGGGTGCATTATTGGGTGGCTACACCTTC. The full variable domain, rest sourced from reference TRBV7-8 and TRBJ1-2, is GAGVSQSPRYKVAKRGQDVALRCDPISGHVSLFWYQQALGQGPEFLTYFQNEAQLDKSGLPSDRFFAERPEGSVSTLKIQRTQQEDSAVYLCASSLTQGALLGGYTFGSGTRLTVV.

This clone is medium-sized in the sample. The chain employs TRBV10-3 and TRBJ1-2, with D uncertain. CDR3 length equals 16 residues. Trimming pared 0 bases from V and 2 bases from J, leaving 13 bases between. Germline CDR1 is ENHRY and CDR2 is SYGVKD. DNA of the CDR3: TGTGCCATCAGTGAGTCGTCGTCAACAGCAAACTATGGCTACACCTTC. Translated, it gives CAISESSSTANYGYTF.

DNA for the CDR3: TGCGCCAGCAGCCAAGATTGGAAAGGGGGAAATGGCTACACCTTC. This translates into CASSQDWKGGNGYTF. The gene calls are TRBV4-1 and TRBJ1-2; maybe TRBD1 (6 bases). V gave up 0 bases and J gave up 6 bases, with 14 bases separating them. CDR1 and CDR2 from the germline V gene are MGHRA and YSYEKL. This CDR3 is 15 amino acids long.

This clone was seen just once. The rearrangement joins TRBV15 to TRBJ2-5; TRBD2 matches 8 bases. The CDR3 loop spans 17 amino acids. V shed 8 bases, J shed 2 bases, and the junction held 16 bases outside the gene matches. Germline CDR1 reads LNHNV; CDR2 reads YYDKDF (reference sequence). The DNA for the CDR3 is TGTGCCACCGCAATGAGCGCGACTAGCGTCCTACAAGAGACCCAGTACTTC. The encoded protein is CATAMSATSVLQETQYF.

The J gene is TRBJ2-7, the V gene TRBV7-2, with 8 bases fitting TRBD1. The CDR3 is 13 amino acids. Germline V gene data show CDR1 as SGHTA and CDR2 as FQGNSA. After removal of 6 bases from V and 3 bases from J, the junction contained 4 bases not matched to a gene. The chain's CDR3 is CASRPGGIYEQYF. The CDR3 DNA follows: TGTGCCAGCAGACCAGGGGGCATCTACGAGCAGTACTTC. The full variable domain, in which reference TRBV7-2 and TRBJ2-7 provide the parts outside the CDR3, is GAGVSQSPSNKVTEKGKDVELRCDPISGHTALYWYRQSLGQGLEFLIYFQGNSAPDKSGLPSDRFSAERTGGSVSTLTIQRTQQEDSAVYLCASRPGGIYEQYFGPGTRLTVT.

This chain's CDR3 is CASSPISCRECAPDMDEQYF. DNA of the CDR3: TGTGCCAGCAGCCCCATTTCCTGCAGGGAGTGTGCCCCCGACATGGACGAGCAGTACTTC. The chain recombines TRBV11-3 with TRBJ2-7; D possibly uses TRBD1 or TRBD2 (5 bases each). CDR1 and CDR2 (germline): SGHNT, YENEEA. This CDR3 is built from 20 residues. V was cut by 5 bases and J by 5 bases, with 34 bases left in between.

The J gene is TRBJ2-1, the V gene TRBV7-9; D unclear. CDR3 length: 11 residues. The germline CDR1 and CDR2 sequences are SEHNR and FQNEAQ (reference sequence). The germline V and J ends were trimmed by 2 bases and 9 bases, with 5 bases remaining between them. CDR3: CASSLNGEQFF. The DNA of the CDR3 is TGTGCCAGCAGCTTAAACGGTGAGCAGTTCTTC. The full variable domain, its missing parts supplied by reference TRBV7-9 and TRBJ2-1, is DTGVSQNPRHKITKRGQNVTFRCDPISEHNRLYWYRQTLGQGPEFLTYFQNEAQLEKSRLLSDRFSAERPKGSFSTLEIQRTEQGDSAMYLCASSLNGEQFFGPGTRLTVL.

The rearrangement links TRBV6-1 to TRBJ2-5, with D unresolved. The CDR3 loop spans 12 amino acids. The V gene's germline CDR1 is MNHNS and CDR2 SASEGT. The V gene lost 6 bases and the J gene lost 4 bases, with 9 bases spanning the gap. CDR3 nucleotide sequence: TGTGCCAGCAGGCCTGACTTAGAGACCCAGTACTTC. It encodes CASRPDLETQYF.

This clone appeared once. The junction and the germline gene differ at one end; a read error may be behind it. DNA for the CDR3: TGTGCCAGCAGTTTAGGAGGGAGAAGGGAGCAGTTCTTC. It is translated as CASSLGGRREQFF. The chain carries TRBV7-6 and TRBJ2-1, with a tentative D call TRBD2 (6 bases). The CDR3 sequence is 13 residues long. Germline V gives CDR1 SGHVS, CDR2 FNYEAQ.

The chain couples TRBV30 to TRBJ1-1; D gene ambiguous. This CDR3 is 12 amino acids long. Germline V lookup: CDR1 GTSNPN, CDR2 SVGIG (reference sequence). Trimming left V 3 bases short and J 6 bases short, with 11 bases between. As DNA, the CDR3 is TGTGCCTGGAGCCGGACGTTCGCTGAAGCTTTCTTT. Encoded protein: CAWSRTFAEAFF.

This clone appeared once. The chain employs TRBV30 and TRBJ1-5; D may be TRBD1 (5 bases). CDR3 length: 14 amino acids. The V end was cut by 5 bases, the J end by 5 bases, with 16 bases between. Germline V gives CDR1 GTSNPN, CDR2 SVGIG (reference sequence). CDR3 DNA sequence: TGTGCCTGGGCCGGGACCGACCGGGATCAGCCCCAGCATTTT. Translation: CAWAGTDRDQPQHF.

This chain uses TRBV30 with TRBJ1-2, with 9 bases identical to TRBD1. The germline V gene encodes CDR1 GTSNPN and CDR2 SVGIG (reference sequence). The CDR3 runs to 15 residues. V was pared by 2 bases and J by 1 base, with 5 bases of the junction left unmatched. The CDR3 region has the DNA TGTGCCTGGAGTAAGGGACAGGGTGATAACTATGGCTACACCTTC. Protein: CAWSKGQGDNYGYTF.

This chain links TRBV19 with TRBJ2-1; unclear D gene. This CDR3 has 16 amino acids. V was trimmed by 3 bases and J by 0 bases, leaving 12 bases between them. From germline, CDR1 is LNHDA and CDR2 SQIVND (reference sequence). CDR3 nucleotides: TGTGCCAGTAGTATTTCAGACACGAGCTCCTACAATGAGCAGTTCTTC. This codes for CASSISDTSSYNEQFF.

The V gene is TRBV11-2, the J gene TRBJ1-2; D unresolved. CDR3 size: 15 residues. In germline, CDR1 is SGHAT, CDR2 FQNNGV. V gave up 3 bases and J gave up 1 base, with 12 bases separating them. The DNA of the CDR3 is TGTGCCAGCAGCTTCGGAGGTGGCAGTAACTATGGCTACACCTTC. Protein: CASSFGGGSNYGYTF.

The gene calls are TRBV11-2 and TRBJ2-6; D gene uncertain. Germline CDR1 and CDR2: SGHAT and FQNNGV. V shed 1 base and J shed 2 bases, with 6 bases lying between them. The CDR3 loop spans 15 amino acids. The CDR3 is CASSLVVAGANVLTF. The CDR3, as DNA: TGTGCCAGCAGCTTAGTAGTGGCTGGGGCCAACGTCCTGACTTTC.

The chain recombines TRBV19 with TRBJ1-4; TRBD1 is a possible D gene (6 bases). Looked up from germline, CDR1 is LNHDA and CDR2 is SQIVND (reference sequence). The CDR3 runs 14 residues. Between the trimmed V and J ends, which lost 3 bases and 8 bases, there was a span of 13 bases. CDR3 sequence reads: CASSIGIGGEKLFF. The DNA for the CDR3 is TGTGCCAGTAGTATTGGTATAGGGGGAGAAAAACTGTTTTTT. Full variable domain (missing parts from reference TRBV19 and TRBJ1-4): DGGITQSPKYLFRKEGQNVTLSCEQNLNHDAMYWYRQDPGQGLRLIYYSQIVNDFQKGDIAEGYSVSREKKESFPLTVTSAQKNPTAFYLCASSIGIGGEKLFFGSGTQLSVL.